This T cell receptor beta chain was profiled in a study of T cells in localized non-small cell lung cancer. Overall study results and limits: Prolonged overall survival went with higher T cell density in the blood. Out of the top 100 tumor clones, a median roughly 58 were seen in adjacent lung. Adjacent uninvolved lung tissue had the highest T cell clonality, exceeding tumor. Because researchers sequenced only one region of the tumor, heterogeneity is still possible.

This CDR3 is 14 amino acids long. J was trimmed by 8 bases and V by 0 bases; bases with no gene match: 4. Germline V gene lookup returns CDR1 LNHDA and CDR2 SQIVND (reference sequence). Profiled with immunoSEQ multiplex PCR; TCRdb holds only in-frame clones, not every one. Here the sample spans around 25,000 clones, approximately 86% being singletons. Comment on this clone: As yet, its antigen is unknown.

This receptor was taken from a female donor at least 60 years old with stage I lung adenocarcinoma. Sample: peripheral blood, taken before any cancer treatment. The rearrangement uses TRBV19 and TRBJ1-2, with 9 bases fitting TRBD1. The CDR3 DNA follows: TGTGCCAGTAGTATAGACTCGACAGGGGGAGGCTACACCTTC. It yields the protein CASSIDSTGGGYTF.